One sample yielded the 19 T cell receptor beta chains listed below, sequenced in a study of blood T cell repertoires in COVID-19. Clones were read by immunoSEQ multiplex PCR, and TCRdb kept only the in-frame ones, dropping some. The sample holds over 200,000 clones, around 75% seen once. Sequencing was carried out using peripheral blood. The receptors here all came from a human donor in a cohort sampled during active COVID-19.

The rearrangement joins TRBV4-1 to TRBJ2-2; D remains unclear. The CDR3 runs to 16 residues. Germline V lookup: CDR1 MGHRA, CDR2 YSYEKL. The germline V and J ends were trimmed by 4 bases and 0 bases, with 12 bases remaining between them. The CDR3 DNA sequence: TGCGCCAGCAGCCCTCTCCTTCCCTCGAACACCGGGGAGCTGTTTTTT. The encoded protein is CASSPLLPSNTGELFF.

The CDR3 sequence: CATSNIPPYEQYF. DNA of the CDR3: TGTGCCACCAGCAACATTCCACCCTACGAGCAGTACTTC. The chain employs TRBV15 and TRBJ2-7; D uncertain. V lost 4 bases to trimming and J lost 2 bases, with 9 bases between them. The germline gives CDR1 LNHNV, CDR2 YYDKDF (reference sequence). There are 13 residues in the CDR3.

The CDR3 protein is CASSQEYQETQYF. Here the CDR3 DNA reads TGCGCCAGCAGCCAGGAGTACCAAGAGACCCAGTACTTC. The rearrangement joins TRBV4-3 to TRBJ2-5; D call uncertain. Germline V CDR1 and CDR2: LGHNA, YSLEER. The CDR3 has 13 residues. Trimming took off 3 bases at V and 0 bases at J, with 5 bases between the two ends.

As to this clone: The same CDR3 arises from other DNA sequences in this sample as well. The CDR3 protein is CASSLGTGGYEQYF. CDR3 DNA: TGCGCCAGCAGCTTGGGGACAGGGGGTTACGAGCAGTACTTC. The rearrangement links TRBV5-1 to TRBJ2-7; TRBD1 matches 10 bases. V gave up 0 bases and J gave up 4 bases; unmatched junction bases: 1. The germline gives CDR1 SGHRS, CDR2 YFSETQ. The CDR3 runs 14 residues.

The chain links TRBV28 to TRBJ2-5; possible D gene TRBD2, 6 bases. V was cut by 3 bases and J by 4 bases, with 9 bases left in between. The germline V gene has CDR1 MDHEN and CDR2 SYDVKM. This CDR3 is built from 13 residues. The DNA of the CDR3 is TGTGCCAGCAGTTTTACGGGGGTAGAGACCCAGTACTTC. Residues: CASSFTGVETQYF.

The chain couples TRBV6-5 to TRBJ2-7; no definite D call. The CDR3 is 16 amino acids. The germline gives CDR1 MNHEY, CDR2 SVGAGI. Deletions cut 2 bases from V and 2 bases from J, with 16 bases between. The CDR3 bases are TGTGCCAGCAGTTACAGGTCTAGTGTAATCGCCTACGAGCAGTACTTC. Its protein product is CASSYRSSVIAYEQYF.

This clone was detected only a few times. The V and J genes are TRBV14 and TRBJ1-1, with D perhaps TRBD1 (5 bases). The CDR3 is 16 amino acids. From germline, CDR1 is SGHDN and CDR2 FVKESK. The V end was cut by 0 bases, the J end by 0 bases, with 11 bases between. The CDR3 loop reads CASSQDGEGMNTEAFF. The CDR3 bases are TGTGCCAGCAGCCAAGACGGGGAGGGGATGAACACTGAAGCTTTCTTT.

This clone was observed once. The V and J genes are TRBV15 and TRBJ1-1; the D is unclear. Germline lookup yields CDR1 LNHNV and CDR2 YYDKDF (reference sequence). This CDR3 comprises 13 residues. Trimming removed 1 base from V and 1 base from J, with 4 bases in between. CDR3 DNA: TGTGCCACCAGCAGAGTATCGAACACTGAAGCTTTCTTT. It yields the protein CATSRVSNTEAFF. Filled out from reference TRBV15 and TRBJ1-1, the complete variable domain reads DAMVIQNPRYQVTQFGKPVTLSCSQTLNHNVMYWYQQKSSQAPKLLFHYYDKDFNNEADTPDNFQSRRPNTSFCFLDIRSPGLGDTAMYLCATSRVSNTEAFFGQGTRLTVV.

The J gene is TRBJ2-3, the V gene TRBV2, with D tentatively TRBD2 (6 bases). The CDR3 consists of 14 residues. From germline, CDR1 is SNHLY and CDR2 FYNNEI. V lost 4 bases, J lost 5 bases, and 13 bases lay in between. The CDR3 loop is CASSVTSYIDTQYF. The CDR3 region has the DNA TGTGCCAGCAGTGTGACTAGTTACATAGATACGCAGTATTTT.

About this clone itself: Within the sample, other DNA sequences also encode this same CDR3. The chain couples TRBV7-2 to TRBJ2-7; D not resolved. V lost 4 bases to trimming and J lost 4 bases, with 5 bases between them. Germline V lookup: CDR1 SGHTA, CDR2 FQGNSA. CDR3 size: 11 residues. The CDR3 DNA is TGTGCCAGCAGCTCGCGTTACGAGCAGTACTTC. It is translated as CASSSRYEQYF.

This chain connects TRBV11-2 to TRBJ2-7; TRBD1 is a possible D gene (5 bases). V lost 5 bases, J lost 13 bases, and 18 bases lay in between. The CDR3 has 12 residues. Germline loops: CDR1 SGHAT, CDR2 FQNNGV. CDR3 sequence reads: CASSPSPGQAYF. The CDR3 DNA follows: TGTGCCAGCAGCCCTAGTCCAGGGCAGGCCTACTTC.

The chain links TRBV6-6 to TRBJ1-2; 7 nucleotides match TRBD1. In germline, CDR1 is MNHNY, CDR2 SVGAGI (reference sequence). The CDR3 spans 14 residues. The V segment lost 8 bases and the J segment 1 base; nucleotides outside the gene matches: 7. The CDR3 DNA reads TGTGCCAGCGGAGGGACAGCGCTTAACTATGGCTACACCTTC. Translated, it gives CASGGTALNYGYTF.

This chain connects TRBV13 to TRBJ2-7; weak D call: TRBD1 (5 bases). In germline, CDR1 is PRHDT, CDR2 FYEKMQ (reference sequence). There are 15 residues in the CDR3. V lost 2 bases and J 0 bases, leaving 11 bases between the germline ends. CDR3 nucleotide sequence: TGTGCCAGCAGCTTATGGGGCGGCTACTCCTACGAGCAGTACTTC. It yields the protein CASSLWGGYSYEQYF.

This chain joins TRBV4-2 and TRBJ1-1; D remains unclear. The germline gives CDR1 LGHNA, CDR2 YNFKEQ. This CDR3 is built from 12 residues. V was cut by 4 bases and J by 11 bases, with 14 bases left in between. The CDR3 reads CASSLRGGSAFF. DNA for the CDR3: TGTGCCAGCAGCCTCCGAGGAGGGTCGGCTTTCTTT.

The chain links TRBV5-4 to TRBJ1-3, with 12 bases that match TRBD1. The CDR3 is 17 amino acids. From germline, CDR1 is SGHNT and CDR2 YYREEE (reference sequence). Germline trimming cut 0 bases from V and 4 bases from J; bases unmatched to any gene: 5. CDR3 sequence: CASSLGRDRGPGNTIYF. The CDR3 bases are TGTGCCAGCAGCTTGGGAAGGGACAGGGGGCCCGGAAACACCATATATTTT.

The chain has TRBV19 and TRBJ2-7, with a weak D call TRBD2 (5 bases). Between the trimmed V and J ends, which lost 3 bases and 5 bases, there was a span of 11 bases. The CDR3 is 13 amino acids. Germline CDR1 LNHDA, CDR2 SQIVND (reference sequence). The CDR3 loop reads CASSILGLHEQYF. The CDR3 bases are TGTGCCAGTAGTATCCTTGGACTCCACGAGCAGTACTTC.

The V call is TRBV7-9, the J call TRBJ2-7, with 10 bases aligning to TRBD2. CDR3 length equals 14 residues. The V gene's germline CDR1 is SEHNR and CDR2 FQNEAQ (reference sequence). After removal of 0 bases from V and 7 bases from J, the junction contained 3 bases not matched to a gene. CDR3 nucleotide sequence: TGTGCCAGCAGCTTAGCGCTAGCGGGAGAAGAGCAGTACTTC. This encodes CASSLALAGEEQYF.

The genes are TRBV28 and TRBJ1-2; D is possibly TRBD1 (6 bases). Germline assignment: CDR1 MDHEN and CDR2 SYDVKM. V was clipped by 6 bases and J by 1 base, with 15 bases between them. This CDR3 spans 15 amino acids. The CDR3 protein is CASRAGVWGNYGYTF. DNA of the CDR3: TGTGCCAGCAGAGCAGGGGTTTGGGGTAACTATGGCTACACCTTC.

The rearrangement uses TRBV5-1 and TRBJ1-3, with TRBD1 identical over 7 bases. Trimming cost V 0 bases and J 2 bases; bases outside gene matches: 2. Germline values: CDR1 SGHRS, CDR2 YFSETQ. This CDR3 comprises 15 residues. The DNA of the CDR3 is TGCGCCAGCAGCTTGGTAGGGACAGCTGGAAACACCATATATTTT. Translating gives CASSLVGTAGNTIYF. Filled out from reference TRBV5-1 and TRBJ1-3, the complete variable domain reads KAGVTQTPRYLIKTRGQQVTLSCSPISGHRSVSWYQQTPGQGLQFLFEYFSETQRNKGNFPGRFSGRQFSNSRSEMNVSTLELGDSALYLCASSLVGTAGNTIYFGEGSWLTVV.